Each of the 3 T cell receptor beta chains below was sequenced from the same sample in a study of breast tumors, draining lymph nodes, adjacent tissues. Breast cancer patients provided tissue from their axillary draining lymph nodes. Each CDR3 protein gets one entry after TCRdb re-called the multiplex PCR reads with MiXCR. This sample has 180,000 or so distinct CDR3 sequences, with 33% found just once. The sample comprised axillary lymph node tissue. The receptor source for this set is a female donor with breast cancer. Some clones in this sample may be carry-over from other donors' samples.

This clonotype has ten or more counts. The chain carries TRBV29-1 and TRBJ1-2; D ambiguous. Germline V lookup: CDR1 SQVTM, CDR2 ANQGSEA. This CDR3 is 12 amino acids long. Trimming took 7 bases from V and 1 from J, leaving 10 bases between them. Here the CDR3 DNA reads TGCAGCGGAGAGACGGGTAACTATGGCTACACCTTC. It is translated as CSGETGNYGYTF.

This clonotype appeared many times. This chain links TRBV7-9 with TRBJ2-2; D uncertain. The V and J ends lost 8 bases and 1 base respectively, with 5 bases between them. Germline V gene data show CDR1 as SEHNR and CDR2 as FQNEAQ (reference sequence). This CDR3 comprises 12 residues. The CDR3: CASGWNTGELFF. The CDR3 DNA follows: TGTGCCAGCGGGTGGAACACCGGGGAGCTGTTTTTT. The variable domain in full, with the rest retrieved from reference TRBV7-9 and TRBJ2-2, is DTGVSQNPRHKITKRGQNVTFRCDPISEHNRLYWYRQTLGQGPEFLTYFQNEAQLEKSRLLSDRFSAERPKGSFSTLEIQRTEQGDSAMYLCASGWNTGELFFGEGSRLTVL.

A note on this clonotype: The CDR3 ends on some other residue instead of the conserved phenylalanine or tryptophan, so this is likely a read error. The V call is TRBV19, the J call TRBJ2-7; 8 bases fit TRBD2. CDR3 length: 13 residues. Per germline, CDR1 LNHDA and CDR2 SQIVND (reference sequence). The CDR3: CTSSIGGAYEQYL. The CDR3 nucleotides read TGTACCAGTAGTATCGGGGGGGCGTACGAGCAGTACCTC.